This TCR beta chain is drawn from a study of T cell responses to AZD1222 COVID-19 vaccine. Generated by immunoSEQ multiplex PCR, the TCRdb table keeps only in-frame clones and is missing some. The sample carries roughly 70,000 clones, 75% to 85% recorded once. The CDR3 is 16 amino acids. The germline V gene has CDR1 LNHDA and CDR2 SQIVND (reference sequence). The V end lost 6 bases, the J end lost 0 bases, and 15 bases lay between the germline ends. The source was peripheral blood, collected on day 0 of MenACWY control vaccination. V and J are TRBV19 and TRBJ2-1, with D tentatively TRBD2 (6 bases). The TCR comes from an adult in good health. The CDR3 coding sequence is TGTGCCAGTAGCCCCCTCCGGGGGAGCTCCTACAATGAGCAGTTCTTC. Protein product: CASSPLRGSSYNEQFF. Full variable domain (outside the CDR3, taken from reference TRBV19 and TRBJ2-1): DGGITQSPKYLFRKEGQNVTLSCEQNLNHDAMYWYRQDPGQGLRLIYYSQIVNDFQKGDIAEGYSVSREKKESFPLTVTSAQKNPTAFYLCASSPLRGSSYNEQFFGPGTRLTVL.